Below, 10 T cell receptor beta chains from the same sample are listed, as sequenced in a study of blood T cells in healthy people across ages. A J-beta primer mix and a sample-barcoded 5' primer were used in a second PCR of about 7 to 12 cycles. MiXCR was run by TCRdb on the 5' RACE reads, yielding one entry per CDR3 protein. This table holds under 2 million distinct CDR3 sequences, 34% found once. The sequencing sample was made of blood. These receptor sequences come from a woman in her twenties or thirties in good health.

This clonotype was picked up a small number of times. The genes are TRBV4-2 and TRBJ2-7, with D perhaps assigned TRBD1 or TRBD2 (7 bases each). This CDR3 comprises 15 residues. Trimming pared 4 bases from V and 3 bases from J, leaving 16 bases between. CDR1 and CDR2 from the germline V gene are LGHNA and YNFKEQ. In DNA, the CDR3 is TGTGCCAGCAGCCTCACAGGGGTAGCGGGCTACGAGCAGTACTTC. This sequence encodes CASSLTGVAGYEQYF.

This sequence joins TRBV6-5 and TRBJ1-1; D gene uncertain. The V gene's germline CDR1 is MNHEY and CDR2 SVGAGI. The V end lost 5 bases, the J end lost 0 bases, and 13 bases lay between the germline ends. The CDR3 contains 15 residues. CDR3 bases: TGTGCCAGCAGTACAAGGGAAATAATGAACACTGAAGCTTTCTTT. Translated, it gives CASSTREIMNTEAFF.

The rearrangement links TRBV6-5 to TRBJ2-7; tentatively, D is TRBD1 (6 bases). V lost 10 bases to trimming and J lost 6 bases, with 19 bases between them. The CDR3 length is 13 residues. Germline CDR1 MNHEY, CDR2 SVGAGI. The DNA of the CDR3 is TGTGCCATCAGAGCAGGGGTTGATGGCGAGCAGTACTTC. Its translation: CAIRAGVDGEQYF.

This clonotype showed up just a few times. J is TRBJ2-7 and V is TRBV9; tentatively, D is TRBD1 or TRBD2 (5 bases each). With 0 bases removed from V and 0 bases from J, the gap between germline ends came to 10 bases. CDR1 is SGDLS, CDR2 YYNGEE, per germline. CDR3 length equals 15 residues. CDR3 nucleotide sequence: TGTGCCAGCAGCGTAGCTGAGGGGCCCTCCTACGAGCAGTACTTC. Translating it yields CASSVAEGPSYEQYF.

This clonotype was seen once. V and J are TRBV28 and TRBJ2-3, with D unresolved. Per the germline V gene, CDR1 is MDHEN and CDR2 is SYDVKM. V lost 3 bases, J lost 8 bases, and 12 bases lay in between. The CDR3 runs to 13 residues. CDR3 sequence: CASSFPGVGTQYF. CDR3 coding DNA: TGTGCCAGCAGTTTCCCGGGTGTGGGTACGCAGTATTTT.

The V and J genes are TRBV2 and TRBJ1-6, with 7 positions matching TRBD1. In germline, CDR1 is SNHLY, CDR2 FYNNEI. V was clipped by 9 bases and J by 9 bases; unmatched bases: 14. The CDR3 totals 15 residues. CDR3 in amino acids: CASSELGTVSSPLHF. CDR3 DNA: TGTGCCAGTAGCGAGCTTGGGACAGTCAGTTCACCCCTCCACTTT.

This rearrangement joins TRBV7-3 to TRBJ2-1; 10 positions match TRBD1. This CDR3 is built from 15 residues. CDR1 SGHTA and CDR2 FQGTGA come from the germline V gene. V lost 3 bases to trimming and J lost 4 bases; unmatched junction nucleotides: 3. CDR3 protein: CASSFAGQGYNEQFF. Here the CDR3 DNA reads TGTGCCAGCAGCTTCGCGGGACAGGGGTACAATGAGCAGTTCTTC.

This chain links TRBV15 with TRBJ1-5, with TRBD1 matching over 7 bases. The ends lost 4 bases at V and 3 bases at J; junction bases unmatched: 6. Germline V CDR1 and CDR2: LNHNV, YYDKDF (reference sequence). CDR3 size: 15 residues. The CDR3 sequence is CATSTPDRDNQPQHF. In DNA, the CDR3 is TGTGCCACCAGCACCCCAGACAGGGACAATCAGCCCCAGCATTTT.

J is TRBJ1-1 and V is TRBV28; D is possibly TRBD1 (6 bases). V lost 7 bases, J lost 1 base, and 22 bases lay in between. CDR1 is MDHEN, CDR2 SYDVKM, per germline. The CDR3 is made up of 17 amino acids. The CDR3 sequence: CASNLRGGGARNTEAFF. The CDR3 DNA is TGTGCCAGCAACCTGAGGGGGGGCGGGGCGAGGAACACTGAAGCTTTCTTT. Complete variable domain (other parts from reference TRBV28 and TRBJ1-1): DVKVTQSSRYLVKRTGEKVFLECVQDMDHENMFWYRQDPGLGLRLIYFSYDVKMKEKGDIPEGYSVSREKKERFSLILESASTNQTSMYLCASNLRGGGARNTEAFFGQGTRLTVV.

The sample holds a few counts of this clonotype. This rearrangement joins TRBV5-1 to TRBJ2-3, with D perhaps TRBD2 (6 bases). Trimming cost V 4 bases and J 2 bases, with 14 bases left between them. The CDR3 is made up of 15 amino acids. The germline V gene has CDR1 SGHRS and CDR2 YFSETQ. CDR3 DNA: TGCGCCAGCAGCCCCCCCGTAGCGGTCACAGATACGCAGTATTTT. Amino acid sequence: CASSPPVAVTDTQYF.